The 16 T cell receptor beta chains below were found in one sample sequenced in a study of a mutant IDH1 vaccine in newly diagnosed glioma. TCRdb's copy holds only in-frame clones and misses some; the assay was immunoSEQ multiplex PCR. The sample holds approximately 82,000 clones; 65% to 90% are singletons and the top ten take about 2.2%. These receptors are not linked to any known antigen. Noted time point: week 23, last vaccination. A single vaccine dose contained 300 ug of mutant IDH1 20-mer peptide, and topical imiquimod was used with it. The specimen was PBMCs, collected from a glioma patient whose treatment included an IDH1 peptide vaccine. These receptors were obtained from a young man with glioma. Some clones in this sample may be carry-over from other donors' samples.

The rearrangement joins TRBV5-4 to TRBJ2-1, with 8 bases matching TRBD1. The CDR3 sequence is 15 residues long. V shed 3 bases and J 9 bases; nucleotides not matched to a gene: 11. Germline loops: CDR1 SGHNT, CDR2 YYREEE (reference sequence). CDR3 protein: CASSSGQVIQGEQFF. In DNA, the CDR3 is TGTGCCAGCAGCTCGGGACAGGTAATACAAGGTGAGCAGTTCTTC.

The chain carries TRBV10-3 and TRBJ1-6; a weak D match, TRBD1 (5 bases). The CDR3 length is 13 residues. Germline V lookup: CDR1 ENHRY, CDR2 SYGVKD. The ends were cut back, 4 bases at V and 8 bases at J, with 9 bases in the middle. The CDR3 spells CAISAGMDSPLHF. The CDR3 DNA reads TGTGCCATCAGTGCAGGGATGGATTCACCCCTCCACTTT.

The CDR3 here is CASSPGSLGANVLTF. Here the CDR3 DNA reads TGTGCCAGCAGCCCGGGATCGCTCGGGGCCAACGTCCTGACTTTC. The chain uses TRBV9 and TRBJ2-6, with D maybe TRBD2 (5 bases). Trimming cost V 4 bases and J 4 bases, with 12 bases left between them. CDR3 length equals 15 residues. Per the germline V gene, CDR1 is SGDLS and CDR2 is YYNGEE. The entire variable domain, with the rest obtained from reference TRBV9 and TRBJ2-6, is as follows: DSGVTQTPKHLITATGQRVTLRCSPRSGDLSVYWYQQSLDQGLQFLIQYYNGEERAKGNILERFSAQQFPDLHSELNLSSLELGDSALYFCASSPGSLGANVLTFGAGSRLTVL.

This rearrangement joins TRBV7-2 to TRBJ1-5; D is unclear. CDR1 SGHTA and CDR2 FQGNSA come from the germline V gene. V dropped 2 bases and J dropped 1 base, with 6 bases sitting between them. The CDR3 spans 14 residues. The CDR3 protein is CASSLRKSNQPQHF. CDR3 sequence (DNA): TGTGCCAGCAGCTTACGGAAAAGCAATCAGCCCCAGCATTTT.

The V gene is TRBV19, the J gene TRBJ2-3, with a tentative D call TRBD2 (6 bases). This CDR3 comprises 16 residues. CDR1 and CDR2 (germline): LNHDA, SQIVND (reference sequence). V was cut by 4 bases and J by 0 bases, with 14 bases left in between. The CDR3 DNA reads TGTGCCAGTAGTACGGGACTGGTGGATAGCACAGATACGCAGTATTTT. Translating gives CASSTGLVDSTDTQYF.

CDR3 sequence: CASRGRGYGYTF. Written as DNA, the CDR3 is TGTGCCAGCAGAGGCAGGGGGTATGGCTACACCTTC. The gene calls are TRBV7-8 and TRBJ1-2, with 7 nucleotides matching TRBD1. From germline, CDR1 is SGHVS and CDR2 FQNEAQ. V lost 6 bases and J lost 5; bases outside the gene matches: 3. The CDR3 sequence is 12 residues long.

The J gene is TRBJ1-1, the V gene TRBV6-1, with D perhaps matching TRBD1 (5 bases). This CDR3 is 14 amino acids long. Per germline, CDR1 MNHNS and CDR2 SASEGT. V lost 1 base and J 4 bases, leaving 10 bases between the germline ends. CDR3 nucleotides: TGTGCCAGCAGTGAAGTCTGGGGGAGCACTGAAGCTTTCTTT. Its translation is CASSEVWGSTEAFF.

This sequence joins TRBV9 and TRBJ2-1, with D possibly being TRBD2 (5 bases). Germline V gene sequence: CDR1 SGDLS, CDR2 YYNGEE. The CDR3 runs to 14 residues. The ends were cut back, 1 base at V and 6 bases at J, with 11 bases in the middle. CDR3 sequence (DNA): TGTGCCAGCAGCGTAACCGGGAAGGTCAATGAGCAGTTCTTC. Its protein is CASSVTGKVNEQFF.

The rearrangement uses TRBV5-8 and TRBJ2-7, with D perhaps matching TRBD1 or TRBD2 (5 bases each). The germline V and J ends were trimmed by 3 bases and 6 bases, with 10 bases remaining between them. CDR3 length: 12 amino acids. CDR1 is SGHTS, CDR2 YDEGEE, per germline. The CDR3 region is CASSWDLSEQYF. The DNA of the CDR3 is TGTGCCAGCAGCTGGGACCTGAGCGAGCAGTACTTC.

The V and J genes are TRBV6-5 and TRBJ1-2; D gene ambiguous. The CDR3 sequence is 16 residues long. Germline loops: CDR1 MNHEY, CDR2 SVGAGI. V was pared by 2 bases and J by 7 bases, with 20 bases between. The CDR3, as DNA: TGTGCCAGCAGTTACAGTACCGAATACCAAAGGTTTGGCTACACCTTC. Translated: CASSYSTEYQRFGYTF.

The chain employs TRBV30 and TRBJ2-7, with 8 bases matching TRBD1. CDR3 length equals 14 residues. The V gene's germline CDR1 is GTSNPN and CDR2 SVGIG (reference sequence). J was trimmed by 0 bases and V by 3 bases; bases with no gene match: 4. CDR3 protein: CAWSADRGSYEQYF. In DNA, the CDR3 is TGTGCCTGGAGCGCCGACAGGGGCTCCTACGAGCAGTACTTC.

The V and J genes are TRBV10-1 and TRBJ2-7; possibly TRBD2 for D (5 bases). Germline V gene sequence: CDR1 WNHNN, CDR2 SYGVQD (reference sequence). V lost 3 bases and J lost 7, with 13 bases in between. The CDR3 extends over 13 amino acids. In nucleotides, the CDR3 is TGCGCCAGCAGTGACTTTAGCTCGGGAGAGCAGTACTTC. Amino acids: CASSDFSSGEQYF.

The V and J genes are TRBV27 and TRBJ2-1, with 11 bases aligning to TRBD2. This CDR3 region has 15 residues. Germline V CDR1 and CDR2: MNHEY, SMNVEV (reference sequence). V lost 6 bases, J lost 6 bases, and 7 bases stayed unmatched. As DNA, the CDR3 is TGTGCCAGCAGGCGAACTAGCGGGGGATTCAATGAGCAGTTCTTC. This gives the protein CASRRTSGGFNEQFF.

On this clone itself: At the DNA level, this CDR3 is encoded by other sequences in the same sample as well. This chain joins TRBV27 and TRBJ1-1, with 10 bases that match TRBD1. Germline CDR1 reads MNHEY; CDR2 reads SMNVEV (reference sequence). The CDR3 contains 13 residues. Trimming at V came to 3 bases and at J to 6 bases, leaving 1 base not matched to a gene. This chain's CDR3 is CASSFGQGAEAFF. As DNA, the CDR3 is TGTGCCAGCAGTTTTGGACAGGGGGCTGAAGCTTTCTTT.

V gene TRBV5-6 combines with J gene TRBJ2-5; 12 nucleotides agree with TRBD2. The J call may be in error: the DNA end matches TRBJ2-7 better. The V gene's germline CDR1 is SGHDT and CDR2 YYEEEE. The CDR3 is 14 residues long. The CDR3 nucleotides read TGTGCCAGCAGCTTGGAGGGACTAGCGGGCGAGCAGTACTTC. As protein: CASSLEGLAGEQYF.

The rearrangement uses TRBV29-1 and TRBJ2-7, with 10 nucleotides matching TRBD1. Germline lookup yields CDR1 SQVTM and CDR2 ANQGSEA. V trimming: 6 bases; J trimming: 3 bases; junction bases outside the gene matches: 5. CDR3 length: 13 amino acids. CDR3 sequence reads: CSVRQGADYEQYF. The CDR3 DNA reads TGCAGCGTGCGACAGGGGGCAGACTACGAGCAGTACTTC.